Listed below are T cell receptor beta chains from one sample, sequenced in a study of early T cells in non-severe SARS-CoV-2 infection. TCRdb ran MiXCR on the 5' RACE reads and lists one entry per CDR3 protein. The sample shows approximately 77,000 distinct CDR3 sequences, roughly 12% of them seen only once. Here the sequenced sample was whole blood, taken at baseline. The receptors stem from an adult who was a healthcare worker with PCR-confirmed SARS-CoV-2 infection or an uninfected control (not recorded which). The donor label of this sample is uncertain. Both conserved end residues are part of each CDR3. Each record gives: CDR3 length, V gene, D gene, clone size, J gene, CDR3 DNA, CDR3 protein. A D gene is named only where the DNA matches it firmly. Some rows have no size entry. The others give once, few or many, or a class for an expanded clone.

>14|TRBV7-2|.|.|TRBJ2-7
TGTGCCAGTTGTTCAGGGGGGGACCTGGACGAGCAGTACTTC
CASCSGGDLDEQYF
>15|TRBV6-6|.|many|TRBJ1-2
TGTGCCAGCAGTTACGGGGGGTTCGATAACTATGGCTACACCTTC
CASSYGGFDNYGYTF
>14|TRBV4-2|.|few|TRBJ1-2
TGTGCCAGCAGCCAAAGTCGGGTATCATATGGCTACACCTTC
CASSQSRVSYGYTF
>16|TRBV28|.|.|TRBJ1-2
TGTGCCAGCAGTTTGAGGCGACAGAGCCTCAAGGCTGGCTACACCTTC
CASSLRRQSLKAGYTF
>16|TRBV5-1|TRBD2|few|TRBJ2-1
TGCGCCAGCAGCTTGGATTTAGCGGGACCCTACAATGAGCAGTTCTTC
CASSLDLAGPYNEQFF
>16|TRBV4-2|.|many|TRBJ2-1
TGTGCCAGCAGCCAACTTCTTAAACCGACTGGTAATGAGCAGTTCTTC
CASSQLLKPTGNEQFF
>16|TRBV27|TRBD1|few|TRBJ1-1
TGTGCCAGCAGTCCAATAGACAGGGGGCTGAACACTGAAGCTTTCTTT
CASSPIDRGLNTEAFF
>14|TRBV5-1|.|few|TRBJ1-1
TGCGCCAGCAGCTTGGGGATGGCGGGAGGTGAAGCTTTCTTT
CASSLGMAGGEAFF
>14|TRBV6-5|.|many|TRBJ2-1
TGTGCCAGCAGGTCTAGCGTAATTTACAATGAGCAGTTCTTC
CASRSSVIYNEQFF
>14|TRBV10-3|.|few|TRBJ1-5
TGTGCCATCAGTGAGTCAAGGGGATATCAGCCCCAGCATTTT
CAISESRGYQPQHF
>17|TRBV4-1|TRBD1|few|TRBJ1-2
TGCGCCAGCAGCCAAGATGGACGGACAGGGGGGCACTATGGCTACACCTTC
CASSQDGRTGGHYGYTF
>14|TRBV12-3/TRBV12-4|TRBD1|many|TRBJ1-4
TGTGCCAGCAGTCGACAGGGGGCCGTTGAAAAACTGTTTTTT
CASSRQGAVEKLFF
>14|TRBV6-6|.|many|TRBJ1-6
TGTGCCAGCAGGAGTTACTCCTATAATTCACCCCTCCACTTT
CASRSYSYNSPLHF
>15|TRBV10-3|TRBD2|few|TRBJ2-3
TGTGCCATCAGTGTCCGGGGGGGGGACACAGATACGCAGTATTTT
CAISVRGGDTDTQYF
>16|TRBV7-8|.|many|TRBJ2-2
TGTGCCAGCAAGAAGTCGAGGGACCCGAACACCGGGGAGCTGTTTTTT
CASKKSRDPNTGELFF
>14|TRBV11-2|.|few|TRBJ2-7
TGTGCCAGCAGCCGCTCCGCTGTAGGGTACGAGCAGTACTTC
CASSRSAVGYEQYF
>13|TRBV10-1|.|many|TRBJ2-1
TGCGCCAGCAGTGAGATAATAGCGAATGAGCAGTTCTTC
CASSEIIANEQFF
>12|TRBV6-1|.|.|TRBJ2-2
TGTGCCAGCAGTACCGACTGGCGGGAGCTGTTTTTT
CASSTDWRELFF
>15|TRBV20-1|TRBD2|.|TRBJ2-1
TGCAGTTTCAGAGCACCGGGACTAGCTATTACGGGGCAGTTCTTC
CSFRAPGLAITGQFF
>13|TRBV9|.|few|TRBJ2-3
TGTGCCAGCAGCGTTATGCCAGCCAATACGCAGTATTTT
CASSVMPANTQYF
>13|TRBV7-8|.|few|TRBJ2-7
TGTGCCAGCAGCTTAGCGGTAACCTACGAGCAGTACTTC
CASSLAVTYEQYF
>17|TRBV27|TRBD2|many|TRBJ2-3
TGTGCCAGCAGTCCTTACGTAAGCGGGGGTAGCACAGATACGCAGTATTTT
CASSPYVSGGSTDTQYF
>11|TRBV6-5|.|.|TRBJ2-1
TGTGCCAGCAGTTACGCTAGTCTGCAGTTCTTC
CASSYASLQFF
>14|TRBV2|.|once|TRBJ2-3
TGTGCCAGCAGTGAACAGGAGTACACAGATACGCAGTATTTT
CASSEQEYTDTQYF
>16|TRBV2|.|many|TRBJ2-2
TGTGCCAGCAGTGAAGGGGGGGCCGAATTCCCCGGGGAGCTGTTTTTT
CASSEGGAEFPGELFF
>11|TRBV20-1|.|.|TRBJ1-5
TGCAGCGCGGGGGAGAATCAGCCCCAGCATTTT
CSAGENQPQHF
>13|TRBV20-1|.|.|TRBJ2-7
TGCAGTGCTAGAGTTCAGGGGAACGACGAGCAGTACTTC
CSARVQGNDEQYF
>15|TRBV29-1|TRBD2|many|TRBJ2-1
TGCAGCGTTGAGGGGGGGGAGGTACACTACAATGAGCAGTTCTTC
CSVEGGEVHYNEQFF
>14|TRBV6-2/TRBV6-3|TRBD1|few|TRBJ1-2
TGTGCCAGCAGTAGGGACAGGGAGGGTTATGGCTACACCTTC
CASSRDREGYGYTF
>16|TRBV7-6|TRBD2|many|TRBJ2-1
TGTGCCAGCAGCTTAAGGGCTAGCGGTGCGTACAATGAGCAGTTCTTC
CASSLRASGAYNEQFF
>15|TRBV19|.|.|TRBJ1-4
TGTGCCAGTAGTATAATGGGGAGTGCGGATGAAAAACTGTTTTTT
CASSIMGSADEKLFF
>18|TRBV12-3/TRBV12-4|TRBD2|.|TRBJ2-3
TGTGCCAGCAGTGGGAGGGTGACTAGCCCCAAGAGGCCAGATACGCAGTATTTT
CASSGRVTSPKRPDTQYF
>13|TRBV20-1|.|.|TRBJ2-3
TGCAGTGCTCGCCTCATTCGCACAGATACGCAGTATTTT
CSARLIRTDTQYF
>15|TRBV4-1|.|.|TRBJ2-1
TGCGCCAGCAGCCAAGAAGGAGGTTCCTACAATGAGCAGTTCTTC
CASSQEGGSYNEQFF
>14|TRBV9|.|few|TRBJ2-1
TGTGCCAGCAGCGCCACCGGGAGCCGGAATGAGCAGTTCTTC
CASSATGSRNEQFF
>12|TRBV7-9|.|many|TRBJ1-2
TGTGCCAGCACCCCAGGGTCCTATGGCTACACCTTC
CASTPGSYGYTF
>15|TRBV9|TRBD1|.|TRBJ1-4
TGTGCCAGCAGCGTGGCACCGGGACAGGGTGAAAAACTGTTTTTT
CASSVAPGQGEKLFF
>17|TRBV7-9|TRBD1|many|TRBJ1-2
TGTGCCAGCAGCCTTTTGAGGGGCGCCGACAGGGGGAATGGCTACACCTTC
CASSLLRGADRGNGYTF
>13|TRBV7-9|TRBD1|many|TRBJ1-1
TGTGCCAGCAGCTTCAGGACAGGGACAGAAGCTTTCTTT
CASSFRTGTEAFF
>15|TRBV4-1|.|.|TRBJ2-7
TGCGCCAGCGGTTACCAAGTCGGGAGCTCCTACGAGCAGTACTTC
CASGYQVGSSYEQYF
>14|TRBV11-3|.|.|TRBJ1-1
TGTGCCAGCAGCGACGTCACAAGCGGCACTGAAGCTTTCTTT
CASSDVTSGTEAFF
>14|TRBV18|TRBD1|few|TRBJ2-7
TGTGCCAGCTCACCGGGACAGAGCTCCTACGAGCAGTACTTC
CASSPGQSSYEQYF
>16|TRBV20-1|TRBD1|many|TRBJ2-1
TGCAGTGCTACGGGACGGACAGGGGATACTTACAATGAGCAGTTCTTC
CSATGRTGDTYNEQFF
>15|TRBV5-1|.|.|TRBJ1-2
TGCGCCAGCAGGAAACAGGTCGACTTAAACTATGGCTACACCTTC
CASRKQVDLNYGYTF
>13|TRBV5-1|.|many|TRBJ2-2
TGCGCCAGCAGCCAGCAGGGGACCGGGGAGCTGTTTTTT
CASSQQGTGELFF
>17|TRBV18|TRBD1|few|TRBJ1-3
TGTGCCAGCTCTCTCTCGACAGGGACAAACTCTGGAAACACCATATATTTT
CASSLSTGTNSGNTIYF
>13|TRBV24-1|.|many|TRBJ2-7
TGTGCCACCAGTGATAGATTTGGGCTGGAGCAGTACTTC
CATSDRFGLEQYF
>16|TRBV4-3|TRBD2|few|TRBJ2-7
TGCGCCAGCAGCCAAGAGCCAGCGGGGGCAACCTACGAGCAGTACTTC
CASSQEPAGATYEQYF
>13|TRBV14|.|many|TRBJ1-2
TGTGCCAGCAGCCAAGTCCGTACCGGGGGCTACACCTTC
CASSQVRTGGYTF
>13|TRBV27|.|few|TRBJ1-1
TGTGCCAGCAGTTTAGGCGGGCTCGCTGAAGCTTTCTTT
CASSLGGLAEAFF
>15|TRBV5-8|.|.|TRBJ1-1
TGTGCCGGCGGACCCCCGCAGGGGAAGAACACTGAAGCTTTCTTT
CAGGPPQGKNTEAFF
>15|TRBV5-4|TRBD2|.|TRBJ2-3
TGTGCCAGCAGCTTGAAGCGGGGGGGCACAGATACGCAGTATTTT
CASSLKRGGTDTQYF
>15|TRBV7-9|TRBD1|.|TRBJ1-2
TGTGCCAGCAGCCAGGGCGGCAGGGGGAGGAATGGCTACACCTTC
CASSQGGRGRNGYTF
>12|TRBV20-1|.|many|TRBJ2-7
TGCAGTGCTAGACTCGGGGGCTACGAGCAGTACTTC
CSARLGGYEQYF
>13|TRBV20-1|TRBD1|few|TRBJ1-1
TGCAGTGCACCAAGCAGGGGGCTCACTGAAGCTTTCTTT
CSAPSRGLTEAFF